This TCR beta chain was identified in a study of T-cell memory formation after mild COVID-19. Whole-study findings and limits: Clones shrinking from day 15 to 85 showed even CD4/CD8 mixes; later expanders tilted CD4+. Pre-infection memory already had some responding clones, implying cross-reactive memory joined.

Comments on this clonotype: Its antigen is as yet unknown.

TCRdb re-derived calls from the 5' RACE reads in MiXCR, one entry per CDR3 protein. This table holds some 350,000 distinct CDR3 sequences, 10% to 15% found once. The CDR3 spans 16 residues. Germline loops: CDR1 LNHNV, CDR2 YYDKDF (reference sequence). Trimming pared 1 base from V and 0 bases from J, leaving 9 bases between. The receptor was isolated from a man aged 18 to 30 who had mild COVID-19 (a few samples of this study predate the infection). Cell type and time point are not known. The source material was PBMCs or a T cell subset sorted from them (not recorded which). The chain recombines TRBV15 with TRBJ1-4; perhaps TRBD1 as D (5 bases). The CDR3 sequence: CATSRGMGATNEKLFF. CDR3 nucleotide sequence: TGTGCCACCAGCAGAGGCATGGGGGCAACTAATGAAAAACTGTTTTTT.